The 19 T cell receptor beta chains in this list originate from one sample, sequenced in a study of Ad26.COV2.S vaccination and SARS-CoV-2 variants (dated by TCRdb to about 2021). The library was prepared using the immunoSEQ multiplex PCR assay. The clones in this table, taken by TCRdb from immuneACCESS, are in-frame only. Not every clone is retained; where verified, under half of the shortfall comes from an unresolved V gene, and the cause of the rest is unknown. The sample includes fewer than 800,000 clones, with 80% to 90% observed a single time. The ten most abundant clones make up about 1.5% of the sample. Interpreted using the paper, the treatment or condition label stands for: some 20 received Ad26.COV2.S at low or high dose, single or two shots; 5 received placebo; per-sample allocation not given. Repertoires of vaccine and placebo recipients were sequenced from samples taken on day 63 after the first injection.

Sequenced here: peripheral blood, sampled in a trial of Ad26.COV2.S vaccine versus placebo. The receptors shown here come from a person aged 18 to 59 who received the Ad26.COV2.S COVID-19 vaccine or a placebo.

This chain connects TRBV19 to TRBJ1-4, with 8 bases aligning to TRBD1. This CDR3 is built from 17 residues. CDR1 and CDR2 (germline): LNHDA, SQIVND (reference sequence). V shed 3 bases and J 3 bases; nucleotides not matched to a gene: 9. CDR3 amino acids: CASSILIDRGSNEKLFF. CDR3 DNA sequence: TGTGCCAGTAGTATCCTAATTGACAGGGGCTCTAATGAAAAACTGTTTTTT. Full variable domain (outside the CDR3, taken from reference TRBV19 and TRBJ1-4): DGGITQSPKYLFRKEGQNVTLSCEQNLNHDAMYWYRQDPGQGLRLIYYSQIVNDFQKGDIAEGYSVSREKKESFPLTVTSAQKNPTAFYLCASSILIDRGSNEKLFFGSGTQLSVL.

V gene TRBV3-1 (or the pseudogene TRBV3-2) combines with J gene TRBJ2-1, with TRBD2 as a possible D gene (5 bases). CDR1 and CDR2 (germline): LGHDT, YNNKEL (reference sequence). The CDR3 is 17 residues long. V was shortened by 0 bases and J by 9 bases, with 21 bases between the two germline ends. The CDR3 protein is CASSQDRAYRISGEQFF. CDR3 DNA: TGTGCCAGCAGCCAAGATCGAGCCTATAGGATCAGCGGTGAGCAGTTCTTC.

This rearrangement joins TRBV27 to TRBJ1-2; 9 bases match TRBD1. This CDR3 has 14 residues. Trimming at V came to 5 bases and at J to 8 bases, leaving 9 bases not matched to a gene. The V gene's germline CDR1 is MNHEY and CDR2 SMNVEV (reference sequence). CDR3 amino acids: CASSPLRQGGGYTF. The CDR3 nucleotides are TGTGCCAGCAGTCCCCTTCGACAGGGGGGGGGCTACACCTTC.

This chain joins TRBV11-2 and TRBJ1-1, with 8 bases that match TRBD1. Germline V gene data show CDR1 as SGHAT and CDR2 as FQNNGV. The CDR3 spans 15 residues. J lost 3 bases, V lost 5 bases, and 8 bases had no gene match. The CDR3 nucleotides read TGTGCCAGCAGCCGCACGGACAGGGAATACACTGAAGCTTTCTTT. It is translated as CASSRTDREYTEAFF. The whole variable domain, filled in from reference TRBV11-2 and TRBJ1-1, reads EAGVAQSPRYKIIEKRQSVAFWCNPISGHATLYWYQQILGQGPKLLIQFQNNGVVDDSQLPKDRFSAERLKGVDSTLKIQPAKLEDSAVYLCASSRTDREYTEAFFGQGTRLTVV.

A few counts support this clone. The rearrangement uses TRBV3-1 (or the pseudogene TRBV3-2) and TRBJ1-3, with TRBD1 matching over 10 bases. Trimming at V came to 2 bases and at J to 0 bases, leaving 7 bases not matched to a gene. The CDR3 totals 18 residues. The germline CDR1 and CDR2 sequences are LGHDT and YNNKEL (reference sequence). Here the CDR3 reads CASSQTLGQGSSGNTIYF. CDR3 bases: TGTGCCAGCAGCCAAACCTTGGGACAGGGGAGCTCTGGAAACACCATATATTTT.

The chain has TRBV19 and TRBJ2-1; 7 positions match TRBD2. The CDR3 totals 17 residues. CDR1 and CDR2 from the germline V gene are LNHDA and SQIVND (reference sequence). The J segment lost 0 bases and the V segment lost 5 bases, leaving 10 bases of the junction unmatched. The CDR3 sequence: CASSLRASGGSYNEQFF. DNA for the CDR3: TGTGCCAGTAGTCTCAGGGCTAGCGGAGGCTCCTACAATGAGCAGTTCTTC.

This rearrangement joins TRBV10-3 to TRBJ2-3, with 7 bases identical to TRBD2. CDR3 length: 20 amino acids. CDR1 is ENHRY, CDR2 SYGVKD, per germline. Trimming cost V 2 bases and J 2 bases; bases outside gene matches: 19. In DNA form, the CDR3 reads TGTGCCATCAGTGAGGCGAAAGGGACTCAGCGGGGCAGTTCCACAGATACGCAGTATTTT. Translating it yields CAISEAKGTQRGSSTDTQYF.

CDR3 nucleotide sequence: TGTGCCAGCTCACCAGGGATCCAAGAGACCCAGTACTTC. It codes for CASSPGIQETQYF. The rearrangement links TRBV18 to TRBJ2-5; D ambiguous. From germline, CDR1 is KGHSH and CDR2 LQKENI. The CDR3 length is 13 residues. Deletions cut 2 bases from V and 1 base from J, with 5 bases between.

The chain links TRBV10-3 to TRBJ1-5, with D unresolved. The CDR3 is 13 residues long. Germline loops: CDR1 ENHRY, CDR2 SYGVKD. Trimming removed 3 bases at V and 5 bases at J, with 8 bases between. This chain's CDR3 is CAISENPDQPQHF. CDR3 bases: TGTGCCATCAGTGAAAACCCCGATCAGCCCCAGCATTTT.

The chain recombines TRBV5-4 with TRBJ1-4; D is undetermined. Germline CDR1 and CDR2: SGHNT and YYREEE (reference sequence). Trimming cost V 0 bases and J 0 bases, with 6 bases left between them. There are 15 residues in the CDR3. The CDR3 is CASSLATATNEKLFF. In DNA, the CDR3 is TGTGCCAGCAGCTTGGCAACTGCAACTAATGAAAAACTGTTTTTT.

The chain employs TRBV5-4 and TRBJ2-7; D may be TRBD1 (6 bases). V was clipped by 1 base and J by 3 bases, with 11 bases between them. The CDR3 covers 14 residues. Germline CDR1 and CDR2: SGHNT and YYREEE (reference sequence). The CDR3 nucleotides are TGTGCCAGCAGCTTGAGGGGGACGGGCTACGAGCAGTACTTC. This translates into CASSLRGTGYEQYF.

This sequence joins TRBV19 and TRBJ1-3; a possible D gene is TRBD1 (5 bases). Germline values: CDR1 LNHDA, CDR2 SQIVND (reference sequence). The V gene lost 9 bases and the J gene lost 0 bases, with 12 bases spanning the gap. The CDR3 consists of 14 residues. In DNA form, the CDR3 reads TGTGCCAGCTGGGACGGCTACTCTGGAAACACCATATATTTT. This encodes CASWDGYSGNTIYF.

The chain uses TRBV4-3 and TRBJ1-2, with D tentatively TRBD1 (5 bases). CDR3 length equals 14 residues. V shed 0 bases and J shed 8 bases, with 13 bases lying between them. Per the germline V gene, CDR1 is LGHNA and CDR2 is YSLEER. The CDR3 DNA sequence: TGCGCCAGCAGCCAAGACAGGCAGGGTGGCGGCTACACCTTC. Translation gives CASSQDRQGGGYTF.

This chain uses TRBV7-2 with TRBJ2-3; unclear D gene. The germline V gene has CDR1 SGHTA and CDR2 FQGNSA. V lost 2 bases and J lost 5, with 5 bases in between. CDR3 length: 12 amino acids. CDR3 nucleotide sequence: TGTGCCAGCAGCTTATATATAGATACGCAGTATTTT. Its translation: CASSLYIDTQYF. Full variable domain (rest looked up from reference TRBV7-2 and TRBJ2-3): GAGVSQSPSNKVTEKGKDVELRCDPISGHTALYWYRQSLGQGLEFLIYFQGNSAPDKSGLPSDRFSAERTGGSVSTLTIQRTQQEDSAVYLCASSLYIDTQYFGPGTRLTVL.

Concerning this clone: In the same sample, other DNA sequences code for this CDR3. V usage is TRBV7-2 and J usage is TRBJ2-3; 10 nucleotides match TRBD2. Germline lookup yields CDR1 SGHTA and CDR2 FQGNSA. CDR3 length: 15 residues. Unmatched junction bases numbered 3, after V lost 2 bases and J lost 4 bases. CDR3 sequence: CASSLRLAGADTQYF. The CDR3 region has the DNA TGTGCCAGCAGCTTACGGCTAGCGGGAGCAGATACGCAGTATTTT. Supplemented by reference TRBV7-2 and TRBJ2-3, the full variable domain reads GAGVSQSPSNKVTEKGKDVELRCDPISGHTALYWYRQSLGQGLEFLIYFQGNSAPDKSGLPSDRFSAERTGGSVSTLTIQRTQQEDSAVYLCASSLRLAGADTQYFGPGTRLTVL.

CDR3 amino acids: CSASSGGANEQFF. Written as DNA, the CDR3 is TGCAGTGCTAGTAGCGGGGGGGCCAATGAGCAGTTCTTC. This chain links TRBV20-1 with TRBJ2-1, with 11 nucleotides matching TRBD2. The J segment lost 6 bases and the V segment lost 3 bases, leaving 1 base of the junction unmatched. This CDR3 has 13 residues. Per the germline V gene, CDR1 is DFQATT and CDR2 is SNEGSKA (reference sequence).

This clone was found once. J is TRBJ2-5 and V is TRBV4-1, with D possibly TRBD1 on 5 matching bases. V was shortened by 1 base and J by 5 bases, with 14 bases between the two germline ends. The CDR3 totals 15 residues. Germline-derived CDR1 and CDR2 are MGHRA and YSYEKL. CDR3 bases: TGCGCCAGCAGCCAAGTGGACACCGTAGAGGAGACCCAGTACTTC. Amino acid sequence: CASSQVDTVEETQYF.

With respect to this clone: At one end, the junction sequence differs from germline, possibly due to a read error. The CDR3 sequence: CASSQTRNTEAFF. CDR3 nucleotide sequence: TGTGCTAGCAGCCAAACAAGGAACACTGAAGCTTTCTTT. The V gene is TRBV7-7, the J gene TRBJ1-1; no definite D call. This CDR3 has 13 residues. Germline values: CDR1 SSHAT, CDR2 FNYEAQ (reference sequence).

This chain joins TRBV4-2 and TRBJ1-1; 9 bases line up with TRBD1. The V gene's germline CDR1 is LGHNA and CDR2 YNFKEQ. After removal of 6 bases from V and 0 bases from J, the junction contained 5 bases not matched to a gene. CDR3 length: 15 amino acids. Written as DNA, the CDR3 is TGTGCCAGCAGGCCGGGACAGGGAATGAACACTGAAGCTTTCTTT. It encodes CASRPGQGMNTEAFF.